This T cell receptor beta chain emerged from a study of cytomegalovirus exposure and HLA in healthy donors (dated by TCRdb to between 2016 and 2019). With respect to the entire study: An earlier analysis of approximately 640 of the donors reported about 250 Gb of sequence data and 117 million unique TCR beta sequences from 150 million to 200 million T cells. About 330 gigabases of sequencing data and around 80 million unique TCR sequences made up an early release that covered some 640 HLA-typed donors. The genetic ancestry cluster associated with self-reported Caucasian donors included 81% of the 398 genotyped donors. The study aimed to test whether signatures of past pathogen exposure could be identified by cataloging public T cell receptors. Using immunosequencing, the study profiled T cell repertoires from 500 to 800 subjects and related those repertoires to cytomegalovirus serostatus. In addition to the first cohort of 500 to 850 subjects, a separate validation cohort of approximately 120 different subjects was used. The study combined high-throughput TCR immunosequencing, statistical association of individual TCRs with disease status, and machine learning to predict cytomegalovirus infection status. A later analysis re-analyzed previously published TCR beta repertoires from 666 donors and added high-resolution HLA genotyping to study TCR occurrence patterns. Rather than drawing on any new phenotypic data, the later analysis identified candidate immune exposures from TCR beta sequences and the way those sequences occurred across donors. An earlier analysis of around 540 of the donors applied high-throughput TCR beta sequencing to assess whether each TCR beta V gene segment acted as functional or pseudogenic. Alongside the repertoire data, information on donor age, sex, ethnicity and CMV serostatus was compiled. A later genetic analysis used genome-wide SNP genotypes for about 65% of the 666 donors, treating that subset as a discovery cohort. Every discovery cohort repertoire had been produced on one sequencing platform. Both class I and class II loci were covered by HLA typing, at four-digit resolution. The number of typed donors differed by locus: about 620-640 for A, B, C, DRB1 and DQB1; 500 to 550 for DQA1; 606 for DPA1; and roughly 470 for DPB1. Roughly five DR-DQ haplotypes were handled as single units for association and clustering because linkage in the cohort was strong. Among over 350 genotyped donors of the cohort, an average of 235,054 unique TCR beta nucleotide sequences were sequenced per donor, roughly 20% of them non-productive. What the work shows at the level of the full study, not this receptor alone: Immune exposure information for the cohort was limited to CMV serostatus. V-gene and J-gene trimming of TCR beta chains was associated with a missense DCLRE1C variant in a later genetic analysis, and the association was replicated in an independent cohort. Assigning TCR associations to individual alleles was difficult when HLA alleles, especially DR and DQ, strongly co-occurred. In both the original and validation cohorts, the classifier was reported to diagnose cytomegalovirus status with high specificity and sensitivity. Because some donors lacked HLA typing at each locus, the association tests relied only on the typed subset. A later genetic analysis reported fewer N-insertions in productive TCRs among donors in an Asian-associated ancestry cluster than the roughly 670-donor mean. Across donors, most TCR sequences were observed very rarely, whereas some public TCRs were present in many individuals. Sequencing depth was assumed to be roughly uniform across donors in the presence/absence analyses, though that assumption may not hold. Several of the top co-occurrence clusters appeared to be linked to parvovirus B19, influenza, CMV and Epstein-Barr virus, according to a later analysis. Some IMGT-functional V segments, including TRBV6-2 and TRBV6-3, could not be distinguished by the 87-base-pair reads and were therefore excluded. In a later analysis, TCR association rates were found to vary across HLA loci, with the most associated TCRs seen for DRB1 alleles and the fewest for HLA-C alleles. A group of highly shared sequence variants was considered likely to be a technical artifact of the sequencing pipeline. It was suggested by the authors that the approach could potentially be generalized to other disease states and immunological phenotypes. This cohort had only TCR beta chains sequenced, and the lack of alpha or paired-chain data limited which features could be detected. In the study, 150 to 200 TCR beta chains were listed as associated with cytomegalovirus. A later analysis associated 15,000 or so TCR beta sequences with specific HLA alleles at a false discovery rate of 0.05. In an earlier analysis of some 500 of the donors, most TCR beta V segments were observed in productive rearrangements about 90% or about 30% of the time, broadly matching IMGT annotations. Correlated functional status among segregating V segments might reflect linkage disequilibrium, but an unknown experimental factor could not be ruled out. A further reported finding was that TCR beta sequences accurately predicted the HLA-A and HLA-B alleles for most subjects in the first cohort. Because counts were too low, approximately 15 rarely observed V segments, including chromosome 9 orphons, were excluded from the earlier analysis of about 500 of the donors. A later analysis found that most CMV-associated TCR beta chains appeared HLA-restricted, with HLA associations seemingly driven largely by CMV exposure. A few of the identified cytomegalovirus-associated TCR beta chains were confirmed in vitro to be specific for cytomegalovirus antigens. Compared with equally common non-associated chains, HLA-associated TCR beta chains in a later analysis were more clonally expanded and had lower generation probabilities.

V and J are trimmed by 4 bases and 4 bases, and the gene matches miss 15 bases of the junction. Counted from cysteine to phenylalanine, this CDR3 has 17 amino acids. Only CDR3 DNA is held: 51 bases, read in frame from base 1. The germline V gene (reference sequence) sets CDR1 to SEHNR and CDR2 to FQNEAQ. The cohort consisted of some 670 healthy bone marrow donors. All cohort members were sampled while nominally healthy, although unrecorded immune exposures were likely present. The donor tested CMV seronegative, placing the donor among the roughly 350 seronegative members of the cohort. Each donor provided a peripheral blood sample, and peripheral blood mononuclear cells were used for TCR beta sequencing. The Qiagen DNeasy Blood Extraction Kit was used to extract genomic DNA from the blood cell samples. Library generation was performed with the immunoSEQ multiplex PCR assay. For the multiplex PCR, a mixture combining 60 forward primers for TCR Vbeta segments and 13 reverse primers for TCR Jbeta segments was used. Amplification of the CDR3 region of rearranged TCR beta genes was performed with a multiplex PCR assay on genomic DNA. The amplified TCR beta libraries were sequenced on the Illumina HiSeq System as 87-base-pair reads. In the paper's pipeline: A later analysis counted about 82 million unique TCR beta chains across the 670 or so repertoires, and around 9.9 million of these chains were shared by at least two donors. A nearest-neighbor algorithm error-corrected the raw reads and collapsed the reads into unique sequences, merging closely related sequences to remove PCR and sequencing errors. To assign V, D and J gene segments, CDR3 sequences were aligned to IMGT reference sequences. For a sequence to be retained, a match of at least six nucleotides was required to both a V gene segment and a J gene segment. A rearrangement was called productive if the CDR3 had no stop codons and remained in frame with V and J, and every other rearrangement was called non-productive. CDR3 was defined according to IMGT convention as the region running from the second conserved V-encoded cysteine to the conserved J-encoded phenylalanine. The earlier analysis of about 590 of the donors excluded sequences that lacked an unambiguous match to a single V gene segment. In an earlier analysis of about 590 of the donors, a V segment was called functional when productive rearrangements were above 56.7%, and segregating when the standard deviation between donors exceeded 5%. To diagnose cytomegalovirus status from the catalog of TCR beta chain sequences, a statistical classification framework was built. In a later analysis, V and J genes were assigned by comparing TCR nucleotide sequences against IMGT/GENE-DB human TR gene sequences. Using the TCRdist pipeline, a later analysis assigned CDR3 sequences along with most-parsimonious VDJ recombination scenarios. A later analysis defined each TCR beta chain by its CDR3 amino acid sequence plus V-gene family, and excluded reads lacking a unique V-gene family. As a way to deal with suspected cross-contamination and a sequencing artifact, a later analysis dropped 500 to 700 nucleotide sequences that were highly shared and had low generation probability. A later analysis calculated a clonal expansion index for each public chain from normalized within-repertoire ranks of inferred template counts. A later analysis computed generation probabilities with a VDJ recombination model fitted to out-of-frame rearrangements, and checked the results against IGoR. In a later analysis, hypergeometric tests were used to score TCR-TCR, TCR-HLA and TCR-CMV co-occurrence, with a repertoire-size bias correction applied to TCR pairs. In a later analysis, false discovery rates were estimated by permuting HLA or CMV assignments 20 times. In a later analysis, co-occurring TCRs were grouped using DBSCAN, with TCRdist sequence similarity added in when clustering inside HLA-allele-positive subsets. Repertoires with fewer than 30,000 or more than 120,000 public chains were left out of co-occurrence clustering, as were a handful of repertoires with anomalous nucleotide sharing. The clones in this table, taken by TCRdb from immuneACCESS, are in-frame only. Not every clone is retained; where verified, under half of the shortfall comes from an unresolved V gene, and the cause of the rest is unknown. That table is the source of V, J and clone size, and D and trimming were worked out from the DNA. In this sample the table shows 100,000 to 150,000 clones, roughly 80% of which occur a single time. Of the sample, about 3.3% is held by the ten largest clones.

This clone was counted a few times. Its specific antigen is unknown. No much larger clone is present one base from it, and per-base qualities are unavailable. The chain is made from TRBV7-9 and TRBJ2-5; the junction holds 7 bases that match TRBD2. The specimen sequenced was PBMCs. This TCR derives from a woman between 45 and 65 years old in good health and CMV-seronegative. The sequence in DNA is TGTGCCAGCAGCTCGAGGGGTTTTGCGGGAGTGGGAGAGACCCAGTACTTC. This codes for CASSSRGFAGVGETQYF.